This TCR beta chain was sequenced for a study of OX40 agonist ivuxolimab in advanced cancers. Germline V gene sequence: CDR1 SGDLS, CDR2 YYNGEE. There are 15 residues in the CDR3. Trimming stripped 2 bases from V and 7 bases from J, with 17 bases between. Here immunoSEQ multiplex PCR was the method, and the copy in TCRdb shows in-frame clones only, minus some. Of 60,000 to 65,000 clones in the sample, around 93% were seen once. The material was CD4+ or CD8+ T cells sorted from blood, obtained in a trial of the OX40 agonist ivuxolimab. The chain has TRBV9 and TRBJ2-3, with D hard to call. The sequence came from an adult with an advanced solid tumor such as melanoma, head and neck, liver or kidney cancer. The CDR3 loop reads CASSVDLVAGYTQYF. The CDR3 DNA reads as TGTGCCAGCAGCGTGGATTTGGTAGCTGGGTATACGCAGTATTTT.